This T cell receptor beta chain was documented in a study of early T cells in non-severe SARS-CoV-2 infection. About the study: Chains were not paired, and sequencing was done on bulk RNA from unsorted whole blood. Study-wide findings and caveats: Using VDJdb, the matching emphasized anti-spike CD8 responses while missing private and CD4 specificities.

Many counts were recorded for this clonotype. Its antigen is not known. The germline gives CDR1 SGHNT, CDR2 YENEEA. The CDR3 is 13 amino acids. Trimming took 1 base from V and 1 from J, leaving 4 bases between them. Attachment of unique molecular identifiers to individual cDNA molecules was performed. From the 5' RACE reads, TCRdb called clonotypes with MiXCR, one entry per CDR3 protein. This sample has some 57,000 distinct CDR3 sequences, with 10% found just once. Sample: whole blood. The J gene is TRBJ1-1, the V gene TRBV11-3; no definite D call. This sequence originates from an adult who was a healthcare worker with PCR-confirmed SARS-CoV-2 infection or an uninfected control (not recorded which). CDR3 sequence: CASSLGGNTEAFF. The DNA of the CDR3 is TGTGCCAGCAGCTTAGGCGGGAACACTGAAGCTTTCTTT.